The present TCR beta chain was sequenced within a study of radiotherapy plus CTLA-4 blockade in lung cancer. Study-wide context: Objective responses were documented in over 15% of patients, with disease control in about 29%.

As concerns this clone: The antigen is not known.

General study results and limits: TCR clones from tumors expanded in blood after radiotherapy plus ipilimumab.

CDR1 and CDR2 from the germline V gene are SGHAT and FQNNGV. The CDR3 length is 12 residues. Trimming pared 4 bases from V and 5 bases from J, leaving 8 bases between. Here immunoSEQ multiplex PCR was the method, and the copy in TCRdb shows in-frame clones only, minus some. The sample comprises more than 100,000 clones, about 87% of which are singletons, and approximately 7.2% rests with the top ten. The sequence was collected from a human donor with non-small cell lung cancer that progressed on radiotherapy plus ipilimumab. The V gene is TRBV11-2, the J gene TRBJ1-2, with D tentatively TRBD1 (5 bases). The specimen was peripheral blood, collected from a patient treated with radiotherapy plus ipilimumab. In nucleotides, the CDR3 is TGTGCCAGCAGCTCCGAGGGGTATGGCTACACCTTC. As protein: CASSSEGYGYTF. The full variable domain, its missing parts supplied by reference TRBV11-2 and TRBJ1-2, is EAGVAQSPRYKIIEKRQSVAFWCNPISGHATLYWYQQILGQGPKLLIQFQNNGVVDDSQLPKDRFSAERLKGVDSTLKIQPAKLEDSAVYLCASSSEGYGYTFGSGTRLTVV.